These 15 T cell receptor beta chains originate from one sample sequenced in a study of Ad26.COV2.S vaccination and SARS-CoV-2 variants. As to treatment: some 20 received Ad26.COV2.S at low or high dose, single or two shots; roughly five received placebo; per-sample allocation not given. On day 63 after the first injection, vaccine and placebo recipients gave samples. Generated by immunoSEQ multiplex PCR, the TCRdb table keeps only in-frame clones and is missing some. There are about 680,000 clones in the sample; roughly 90% occur only once, and about 1.5% lies in the top ten. The input for sequencing was peripheral blood, taken in a trial of Ad26.COV2.S vaccine versus placebo. These receptor sequences come from a person aged 18-60 years who received the Ad26.COV2.S COVID-19 vaccine or a placebo.

The chain is built from TRBV7-3 and TRBJ2-2; the D is unclear. This CDR3 region has 14 residues. V was trimmed by 2 bases and J by 1 base, leaving 5 bases between them. Germline loops: CDR1 SGHTA, CDR2 FQGTGA. The CDR3 loop is CASSLLVNTGELFF. The CDR3 region has the DNA TGTGCCAGCAGCTTACTAGTGAACACCGGGGAGCTGTTTTTT.

This rearrangement joins TRBV4-1 to TRBJ1-4; D is uncertain. V was pared by 1 base and J by 7 bases, with 10 bases between. Per the germline V gene, CDR1 is MGHRA and CDR2 is YSYEKL. The CDR3 contains 14 residues. DNA of the CDR3: TGCGCCAGCAGCCAAGTGTGGGGTGGTGAAAAACTGTTTTTT. It is translated as CASSQVWGGEKLFF.

The J gene is TRBJ1-2, the V gene TRBV6-2 or TRBV6-3; 7 positions agree with TRBD1. The CDR3 is 13 residues long. V gave up 4 bases and J gave up 9 bases; unmatched junction bases: 8. The germline V gene encodes CDR1 MNHEY and CDR2 SVGEGT. The CDR3: CASSSGTVGRYTF. DNA for the CDR3: TGTGCCAGCAGTTCCGGGACAGTCGGCCGCTACACCTTC.

The rearrangement joins TRBV19 to TRBJ1-6; 8 bases are a match to TRBD1. The CDR3 is made up of 14 amino acids. CDR1 is LNHDA, CDR2 SQIVND, per germline (reference sequence). The V and J ends lost 6 bases and 9 bases, in that order; junction bases with no gene match: 7. CDR3 sequence: CASRGPGGASPLHF. CDR3 coding DNA: TGTGCCAGTAGGGGCCCAGGGGGCGCTTCACCCCTCCACTTT.

This clone was picked up many times. This sequence joins TRBV10-3 and TRBJ1-2; TRBD1 aligns across 8 bases. The CDR3 spans 15 residues. V dropped 0 bases and J dropped 8; count of bases not matched to a gene: 8. Germline CDR1 reads ENHRY; CDR2 reads SYGVKD. CDR3 sequence (DNA): TGTGCCATCAGTGAGTCGAGGGAACAGGGGGACGGCTACACCTTC. Its protein is CAISESREQGDGYTF.

V usage is TRBV27 and J usage is TRBJ2-7, with D perhaps TRBD2 (6 bases). There are 15 residues in the CDR3. Trimming removed 6 bases at V and 2 bases at J, with 17 bases between. Germline CDR1 and CDR2: MNHEY and SMNVEV (reference sequence). The CDR3 nucleotides read TGTGCCAGCAGAGTTTCCTTGGGGGGAACCTACGAGCAGTACTTC. Encoded protein: CASRVSLGGTYEQYF.

V gene TRBV3-1 (or the pseudogene TRBV3-2) combines with J gene TRBJ1-5; weak D call: TRBD1 (5 bases). In germline, CDR1 is LGHDT, CDR2 YNNKEL (reference sequence). Deletions cut 1 base from V and 1 base from J, with 11 bases between. This CDR3 region has 16 residues. The CDR3: CASSQGGGSSNQPQHF. The CDR3 bases are TGTGCCAGCAGCCAAGGGGGGGGTTCGAGCAATCAGCCCCAGCATTTT.

The J gene is TRBJ2-2, the V gene TRBV10-3, with D perhaps matching TRBD2 (6 bases). V was shortened by 6 bases and J by 2 bases, with 13 bases between the two germline ends. Germline CDR1 ENHRY, CDR2 SYGVKD. The CDR3 totals 15 residues. The CDR3 DNA follows: TGTGCCATCAGGGGCGGGACTTTTAACACCGGGGAGCTGTTTTTT. Its protein is CAIRGGTFNTGELFF.

A few counts support this clone. This chain uses TRBV30 with TRBJ2-7, with D perhaps matching TRBD1 (6 bases). Per germline, CDR1 GTSNPN and CDR2 SVGIG (reference sequence). V was cut by 2 bases and J by 4 bases, with 12 bases left in between. CDR3 length: 13 residues. CDR3 sequence (DNA): TGTGCCTGGAGTTTGACAGGAAAGTACGAGCAGTACTTC. Translated: CAWSLTGKYEQYF.

The V call is TRBV19, the J call TRBJ1-6, with D hard to call. This CDR3 is built from 17 residues. Trimming left V 7 bases short and J 0 bases short, with 16 bases between. Germline values: CDR1 LNHDA, CDR2 SQIVND (reference sequence). Here the CDR3 reads CASNNIVGSSYNSPLHF. The CDR3 nucleotides are TGTGCCAGTAACAACATAGTCGGGAGCTCCTATAATTCACCCCTCCACTTT.

This clone was observed a few times. The chain links TRBV11-2 to TRBJ1-2; 7 nucleotides align to TRBD1. CDR3 size: 13 residues. The V gene end was trimmed by 5 bases and the J gene end by 3 bases; junction bases not matched to a gene: 3. The germline gives CDR1 SGHAT, CDR2 FQNNGV. The CDR3 loop reads CASSLDRDYGYTF. The CDR3 DNA follows: TGTGCCAGCAGCCTCGACAGGGACTATGGCTACACCTTC. The entire variable domain, with the rest obtained from reference TRBV11-2 and TRBJ1-2, is as follows: EAGVAQSPRYKIIEKRQSVAFWCNPISGHATLYWYQQILGQGPKLLIQFQNNGVVDDSQLPKDRFSAERLKGVDSTLKIQPAKLEDSAVYLCASSLDRDYGYTFGSGTRLTVV.

The chain employs TRBV7-2 and TRBJ2-3, with D hard to call. Trimming took 3 bases from V and 4 from J, leaving 14 bases between them. Germline assignment: CDR1 SGHTA and CDR2 FQGNSA. This CDR3 contains 15 residues. The CDR3 coding sequence is TGTGCCAGCAGCTTTGGAGTCGGGCGAGCAGATACGCAGTATTTT. Its protein product is CASSFGVGRADTQYF.

J is TRBJ1-1 and V is TRBV29-1; 9 positions agree with TRBD1. The CDR3 has 13 amino acids. The germline CDR1 and CDR2 sequences are SQVTM and ANQGSEA. Trimming at V came to 2 bases and at J to 4 bases, leaving 2 bases not matched to a gene. The CDR3 is CSVERTGATEAFF. The CDR3 DNA sequence: TGCAGCGTTGAAAGGACAGGGGCCACTGAAGCTTTCTTT.

As for this clone: Additional DNA sequences in this sample encode the identical CDR3. The chain has TRBV11-2 and TRBJ2-5, with D hard to call. The CDR3 runs 13 residues. Trimming removed 3 bases at V and 5 bases at J, with 10 bases between. The germline CDR1 and CDR2 sequences are SGHAT and FQNNGV. DNA for the CDR3: TGTGCCAGCAGCTTTAGAGGATGGGAGACCCAGTACTTC. It yields the protein CASSFRGWETQYF.

The chain has TRBV10-2 and TRBJ2-1, with 10 bases aligning to TRBD2. Per the germline V gene, CDR1 is WSHSY and CDR2 is SAAADI. The CDR3 is made up of 18 amino acids. V was clipped by 8 bases and J by 2 bases; unmatched bases: 15. CDR3 sequence: CASGTVPSGSGTYNEQFF. CDR3 bases: TGCGCCAGCGGGACAGTCCCTAGCGGGAGTGGGACCTACAATGAGCAGTTCTTC.